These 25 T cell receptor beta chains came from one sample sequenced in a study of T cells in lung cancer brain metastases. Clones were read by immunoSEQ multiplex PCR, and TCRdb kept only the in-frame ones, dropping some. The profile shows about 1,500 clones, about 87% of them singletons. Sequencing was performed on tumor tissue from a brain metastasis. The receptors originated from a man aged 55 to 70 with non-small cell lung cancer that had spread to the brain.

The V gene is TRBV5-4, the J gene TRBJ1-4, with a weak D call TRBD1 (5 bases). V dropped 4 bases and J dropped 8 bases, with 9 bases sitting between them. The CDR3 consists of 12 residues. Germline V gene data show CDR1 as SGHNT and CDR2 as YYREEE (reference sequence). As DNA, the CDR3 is TGTGCCAGCAGCGCGGAGGGGGAAAAACTGTTTTTT. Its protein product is CASSAEGEKLFF.

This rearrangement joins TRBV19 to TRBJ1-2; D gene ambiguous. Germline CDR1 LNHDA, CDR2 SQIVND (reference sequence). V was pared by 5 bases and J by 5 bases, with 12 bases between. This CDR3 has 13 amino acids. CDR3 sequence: CASSPQADYGYTF. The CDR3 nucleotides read TGTGCCAGTAGTCCTCAGGCAGATTATGGCTACACCTTC.

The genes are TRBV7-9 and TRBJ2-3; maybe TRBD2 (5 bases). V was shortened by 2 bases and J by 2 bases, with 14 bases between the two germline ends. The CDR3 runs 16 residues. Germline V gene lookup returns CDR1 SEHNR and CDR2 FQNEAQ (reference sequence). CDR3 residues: CASSLNPAGDTDTQYF. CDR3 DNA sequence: TGTGCCAGCAGCTTAAACCCGGCGGGCGACACAGATACGCAGTATTTT. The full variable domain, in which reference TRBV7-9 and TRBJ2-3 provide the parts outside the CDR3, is DTGVSQNPRHKITKRGQNVTFRCDPISEHNRLYWYRQTLGQGPEFLTYFQNEAQLEKSRLLSDRFSAERPKGSFSTLEIQRTEQGDSAMYLCASSLNPAGDTDTQYFGPGTRLTVL.

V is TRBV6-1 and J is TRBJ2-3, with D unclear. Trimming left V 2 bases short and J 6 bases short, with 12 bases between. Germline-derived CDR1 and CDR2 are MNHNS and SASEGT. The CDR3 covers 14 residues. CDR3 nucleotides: TGTGCCAGCAGTGAAAGAAAGTTATTGGATACGCAGTATTTT. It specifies CASSERKLLDTQYF.

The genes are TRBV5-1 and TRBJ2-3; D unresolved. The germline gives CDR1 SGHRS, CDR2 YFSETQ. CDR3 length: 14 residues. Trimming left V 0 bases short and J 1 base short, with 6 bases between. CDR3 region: CASSLEGGTDTQYF. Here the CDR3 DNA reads TGCGCCAGCAGCTTGGAGGGTGGCACAGATACGCAGTATTTT. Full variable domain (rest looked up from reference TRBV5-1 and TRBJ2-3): KAGVTQTPRYLIKTRGQQVTLSCSPISGHRSVSWYQQTPGQGLQFLFEYFSETQRNKGNFPGRFSGRQFSNSRSEMNVSTLELGDSALYLCASSLEGGTDTQYFGPGTRLTVL.

CDR3 in amino acids: CASSFRERTTEAFF. CDR3 nucleotide sequence: TGTGCCAGCAGTTTTAGGGAACGGACCACTGAAGCTTTCTTT. The V and J genes are TRBV27 and TRBJ1-1; D ambiguous. The CDR3 spans 14 residues. Germline V lookup: CDR1 MNHEY, CDR2 SMNVEV (reference sequence). Trimming cost V 3 bases and J 4 bases, with 12 bases left between them.

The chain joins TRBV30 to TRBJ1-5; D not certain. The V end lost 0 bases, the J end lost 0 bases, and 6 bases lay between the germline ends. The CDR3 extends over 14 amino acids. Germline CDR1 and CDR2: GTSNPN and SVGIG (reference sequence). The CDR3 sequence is CAWSVGNSNQPQHF. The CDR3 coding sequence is TGTGCCTGGAGTGTAGGGAATAGCAATCAGCCCCAGCATTTT.

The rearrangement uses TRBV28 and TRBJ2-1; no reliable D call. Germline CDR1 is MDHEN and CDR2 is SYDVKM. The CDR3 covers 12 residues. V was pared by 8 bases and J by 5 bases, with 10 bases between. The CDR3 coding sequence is TGTGCCAGCGTAGGAGCCAACAATGAGCAGTTCTTC. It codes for CASVGANNEQFF.

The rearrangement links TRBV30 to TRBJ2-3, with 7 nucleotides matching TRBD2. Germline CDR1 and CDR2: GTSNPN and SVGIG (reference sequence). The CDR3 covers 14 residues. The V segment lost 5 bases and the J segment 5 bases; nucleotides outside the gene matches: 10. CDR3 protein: CAWEILGEGDTQYF. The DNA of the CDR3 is TGTGCCTGGGAAATCCTCGGGGAGGGAGATACGCAGTATTTT.

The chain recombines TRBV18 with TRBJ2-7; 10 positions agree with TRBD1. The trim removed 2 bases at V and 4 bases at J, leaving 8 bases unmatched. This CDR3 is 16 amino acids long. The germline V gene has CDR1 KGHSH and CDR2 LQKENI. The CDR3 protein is CASSPVLGQGDYEQYF. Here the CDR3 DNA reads TGTGCCAGCTCACCAGTACTCGGACAGGGGGATTACGAGCAGTACTTC.

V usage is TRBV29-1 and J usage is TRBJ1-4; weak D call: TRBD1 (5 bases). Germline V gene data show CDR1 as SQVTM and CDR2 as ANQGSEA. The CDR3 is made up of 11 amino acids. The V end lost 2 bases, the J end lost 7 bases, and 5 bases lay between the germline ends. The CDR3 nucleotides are TGCAGCGTTGAAAGGGGTGAAAAACTGTTTTTT. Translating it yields CSVERGEKLFF.

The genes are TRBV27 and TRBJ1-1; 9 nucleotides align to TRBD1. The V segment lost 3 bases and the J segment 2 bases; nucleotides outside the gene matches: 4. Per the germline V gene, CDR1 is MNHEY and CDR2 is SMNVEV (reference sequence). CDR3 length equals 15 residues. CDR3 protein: CASSFGTGSNTEAFF. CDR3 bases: TGTGCCAGCAGTTTCGGGACAGGGTCCAACACTGAAGCTTTCTTT.

This CDR3 is CASSLYSGTGSYEQYF. CDR3 nucleotides: TGTGCCAGCAGCTTGTACTCCGGGACAGGATCCTACGAGCAGTACTTC. V usage is TRBV5-8 and J usage is TRBJ2-7, with 8 bases aligning to TRBD1. The CDR3 consists of 16 residues. Germline V CDR1 and CDR2: SGHTS, YDEGEE. V shed 1 base, J shed 1 base, and the junction held 7 bases outside the gene matches.

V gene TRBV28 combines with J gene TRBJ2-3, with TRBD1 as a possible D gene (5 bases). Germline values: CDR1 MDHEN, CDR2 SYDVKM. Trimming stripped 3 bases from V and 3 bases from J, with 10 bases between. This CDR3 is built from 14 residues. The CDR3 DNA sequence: TGTGCCAGCAGTTTCTTATCAGGGACAGATACGCAGTATTTT. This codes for CASSFLSGTDTQYF.

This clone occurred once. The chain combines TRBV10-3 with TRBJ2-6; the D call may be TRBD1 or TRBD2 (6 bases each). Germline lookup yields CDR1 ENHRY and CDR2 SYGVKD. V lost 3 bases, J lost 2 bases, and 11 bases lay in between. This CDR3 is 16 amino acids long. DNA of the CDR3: TGTGCCATCAGTGACGAGGGGGGCGCTGGGGCCAACGTCCTGACTTTC. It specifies CAISDEGGAGANVLTF.

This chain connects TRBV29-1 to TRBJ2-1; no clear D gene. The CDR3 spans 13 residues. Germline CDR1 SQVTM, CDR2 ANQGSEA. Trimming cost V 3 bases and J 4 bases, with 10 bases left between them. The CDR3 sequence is CSVEGKGYNEQFF. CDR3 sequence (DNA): TGCAGCGTTGAGGGTAAGGGATACAATGAGCAGTTCTTC.

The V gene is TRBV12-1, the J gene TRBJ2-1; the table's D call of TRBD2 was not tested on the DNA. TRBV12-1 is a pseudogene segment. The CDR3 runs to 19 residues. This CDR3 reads CASSFDETSGGSSYNEQFF. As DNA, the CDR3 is TGTGCCAGCAGCTTTGACGAGACTAGCGGGGGGAGCTCCTACAATGAGCAGTTCTTC.

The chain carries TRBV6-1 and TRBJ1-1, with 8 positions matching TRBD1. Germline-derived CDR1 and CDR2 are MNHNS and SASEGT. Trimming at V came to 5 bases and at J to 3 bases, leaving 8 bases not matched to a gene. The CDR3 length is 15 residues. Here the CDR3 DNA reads TGTGCCAGCAGTACCGACAGGGGAATGGACACTGAAGCTTTCTTT. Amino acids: CASSTDRGMDTEAFF.

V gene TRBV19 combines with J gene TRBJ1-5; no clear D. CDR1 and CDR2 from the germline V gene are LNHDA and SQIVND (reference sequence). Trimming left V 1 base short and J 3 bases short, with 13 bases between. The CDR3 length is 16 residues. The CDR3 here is CASSIVWGLANQPQHF. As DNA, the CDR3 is TGTGCCAGTAGTATAGTATGGGGTTTAGCCAATCAGCCCCAGCATTTT.

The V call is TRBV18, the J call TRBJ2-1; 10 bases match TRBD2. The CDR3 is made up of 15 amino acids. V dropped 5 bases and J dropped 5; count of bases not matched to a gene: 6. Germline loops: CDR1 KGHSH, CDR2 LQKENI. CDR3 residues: CASSTLAGLDNEQFF. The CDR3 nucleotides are TGTGCCAGCTCAACACTAGCGGGATTGGACAATGAGCAGTTCTTC. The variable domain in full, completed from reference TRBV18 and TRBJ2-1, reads NAGVMQNPRHLVRRRGQEARLRCSPMKGHSHVYWYRQLPEEGLKFMVYLQKENIIDESGMPKERFSAEFPKEGPSILRIQQVVRGDSAAYFCASSTLAGLDNEQFFGPGTRLTVL.

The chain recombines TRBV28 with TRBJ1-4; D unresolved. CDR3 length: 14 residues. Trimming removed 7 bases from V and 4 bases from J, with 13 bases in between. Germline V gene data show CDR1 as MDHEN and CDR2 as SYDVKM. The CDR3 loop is CASTPGSRNEKLFF. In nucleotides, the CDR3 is TGTGCCAGCACCCCGGGGTCCCGTAATGAAAAACTGTTTTTT.

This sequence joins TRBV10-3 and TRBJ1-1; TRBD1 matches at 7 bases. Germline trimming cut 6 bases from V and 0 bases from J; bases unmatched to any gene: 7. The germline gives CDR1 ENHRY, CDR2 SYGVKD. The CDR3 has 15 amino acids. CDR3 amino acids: CAIRDYRGLNTEAFF. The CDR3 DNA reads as TGTGCCATCAGAGACTACAGGGGATTGAACACTGAAGCTTTCTTT.

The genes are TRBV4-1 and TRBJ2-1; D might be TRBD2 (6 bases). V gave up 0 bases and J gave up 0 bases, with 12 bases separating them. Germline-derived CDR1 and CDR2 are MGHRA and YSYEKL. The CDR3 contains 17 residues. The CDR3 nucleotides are TGCGCCAGCAGCCAAGAACCTACGCGGGGCTCCTACAATGAGCAGTTCTTC. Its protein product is CASSQEPTRGSYNEQFF.

CDR3 nucleotides: TGTGCCAGCAGCTTTAGGGGGCCAGATACGCAGTATTTT. Encoded protein: CASSFRGPDTQYF. The V gene is TRBV7-9, the J gene TRBJ2-3, with 7 positions matching TRBD1. V was pared by 3 bases and J by 4 bases, with 1 base of the junction left unmatched. This CDR3 is 13 amino acids long. The germline CDR1 and CDR2 sequences are SEHNR and FQNEAQ (reference sequence).

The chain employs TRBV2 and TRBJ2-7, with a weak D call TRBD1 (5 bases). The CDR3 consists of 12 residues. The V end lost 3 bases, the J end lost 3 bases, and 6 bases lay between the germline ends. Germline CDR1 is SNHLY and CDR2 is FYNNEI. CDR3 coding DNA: TGTGCCAGCAGTGACAGGGTCTACGAGCAGTACTTC. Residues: CASSDRVYEQYF.